The T cell receptor beta chain under discussion was sequenced for a study of blood T cell repertoires in COVID-19. Study details: Specimens from acute and convalescent COVID-19 originated in the United States, Italy and Spain. PBMCs, B-cell-depleted T cells, or T cells provided the cDNA or gDNA that made up the material.

The CDR3 totals 15 residues. V shed 7 bases, J shed 2 bases, and the junction held 9 bases outside the gene matches. The germline V gene has CDR1 SNHLY and CDR2 FYNNEI. Original handling: Amplification from reference gene primers served as the basis for estimated nucleated cell counts. Sequenced by immunoSEQ multiplex PCR; TCRdb stores in-frame clones only, minus some. Clone size and V and J calls were adopted from that table, with D and trimming inferred from the DNA. The table includes some 100,000 clones, more than 60% detected once. This clonotype originated in a man in his fifties or sixties with acute or convalescent COVID-19. V and J are TRBV2 and TRBJ1-1, with 8 bases matching TRBD1. Sequenced material: peripheral blood. The CDR3 spells CASTRTGTHNTEAFF. The CDR3 DNA reads as TGTGCCAGCACCCGGACAGGGACTCACAACACTGAAGCTTTCTTT.